Shown below are 10 T cell receptor beta chains from a single sample sequenced in a study of T cells in Graves' hyperthyroidism and ophthalmopathy. Template material for amplifying TCR beta CDR3 regions consisted of RNA transcripts. The study used the HTBI primer set for a first-round RT-PCR of the TCR CDR3. TCRdb re-called the multiplex PCR reads through MiXCR, storing one row per CDR3 protein. This table has 300,000 to 350,000 distinct CDR3 sequences, 16% appearing once. The sequenced sample consisted of blood. The receptor set was obtained from a man aged 25 to 45 with Graves' hyperthyroidism.

The V and J genes are TRBV5-1 and TRBJ2-2; 8 bases map to TRBD1. This CDR3 has 17 amino acids. V trimming: 4 bases; J trimming: 7 bases; junction bases outside the gene matches: 15. The germline CDR1 and CDR2 sequences are SGHRS and YFSETQ. CDR3: CASSPLLNQGAGGELFF. The CDR3 nucleotides read TGCGCCAGCAGCCCGCTCCTAAATCAGGGGGCCGGCGGGGAGCTGTTTTTT.

Concerning this clonotype: This may arise from a read error, as a much more abundant clone is one base away. V usage is TRBV7-9 and J usage is TRBJ1-1; 8 bases are a match to TRBD1. After removal of 6 bases from V and 3 bases from J, the junction contained 3 bases not matched to a gene. The CDR3 length is 13 residues. The germline V gene encodes CDR1 SEHNR and CDR2 FQNEAQ (reference sequence). The CDR3 DNA follows: TGTGCCAGCAGACTACAGGGGGACACTGAAGCTTTCTTT. This sequence encodes CASRLQGDTEAFF.

This clonotype came up a few times. The chain joins TRBV10-3 to TRBJ2-2; maybe TRBD2 (6 bases). The V gene lost 3 bases and the J gene lost 6 bases, with 14 bases spanning the gap. The CDR3 is 15 amino acids. Germline V gene data show CDR1 as ENHRY and CDR2 as SYGVKD. In DNA form, the CDR3 reads TGTGCCATCAGTGATCGGGAGAGGAGGGCCGGGGAGCTGTTTTTT. Its translation: CAISDRERRAGELFF.

The chain is built from TRBV7-8 and TRBJ2-3; a weak D match, TRBD1 (5 bases). The CDR3 contains 16 residues. The germline V and J ends were trimmed by 1 base and 5 bases, with 16 bases remaining between them. Germline assignment: CDR1 SGHVS and CDR2 FQNEAQ. The CDR3 DNA is TGTGCCAGCAGCTTAGTCAGGGTGACCACCCTAGATACGCAGTATTTT. Translated, it gives CASSLVRVTTLDTQYF.

This clonotype was recorded a few times. J is TRBJ1-2 and V is TRBV7-2; D is perhaps TRBD1 (6 bases). The CDR3 has 13 residues. Germline V CDR1 and CDR2: SGHTA, FQGNSA. The V end lost 2 bases, the J end lost 5 bases, and 9 bases lay between the germline ends. The CDR3 region has the DNA TGTGCCAGCAGCTTACACAGGGCTTATGGCTACACCTTC. Translating gives CASSLHRAYGYTF.

In this sample, this clonotype turned up many times. This chain connects TRBV12-3 or TRBV12-4 to TRBJ2-5; D may be TRBD1 or TRBD2 (5 bases each). The CDR3 has 13 amino acids. The V end lost 3 bases, the J end lost 5 bases, and 10 bases lay between the germline ends. CDR3 amino acids: CASSFSREETQYF. The CDR3 coding sequence is TGTGCCAGCAGTTTTTCCAGGGAGGAGACCCAGTACTTC.

This clonotype has at least ten counts. This rearrangement joins TRBV30 to TRBJ1-5, with D unclear. The CDR3 totals 16 residues. The germline CDR1 and CDR2 sequences are GTSNPN and SVGIG (reference sequence). V was clipped by 2 bases and J by 0 bases, with 14 bases between them. The CDR3 loop reads CAWSREGSYSNQPQHF. CDR3 nucleotides: TGTGCCTGGAGTCGAGAAGGGTCTTATAGCAATCAGCCCCAGCATTTT.

V and J are TRBV20-1 and TRBJ2-1; TRBD2 aligns across 7 bases. Trimming took 3 bases from V and 5 from J; bases not matched to a gene: 10. The CDR3 loop spans 15 amino acids. Per germline, CDR1 DFQATT and CDR2 SNEGSKA (reference sequence). The CDR3: CSASWGASGNNEQFF. The CDR3 DNA reads as TGCAGTGCTAGTTGGGGAGCTAGCGGTAACAATGAGCAGTTCTTC.

This clonotype appeared a few times. One end of the junction fails to match germline, which may point to a read error. The chain has TRBV20-1 and TRBJ2-7; possibly TRBD1 or TRBD2 for D (5 bases each). Germline V gene data show CDR1 as DFQATT and CDR2 as SNEGSKA (reference sequence). The CDR3 has 14 residues. The CDR3 DNA reads TGCAGTGCCGAAGGGCCTCGGGGCTCCTACGAGCGGTACTTC. This sequence encodes CSAEGPRGSYERYF.

The chain joins TRBV14 to TRBJ2-5; the D gene is possibly TRBD1 (5 bases). V lost 2 bases and J lost 5, with 12 bases in between. The CDR3 extends over 14 amino acids. Germline V gene data show CDR1 as SGHDN and CDR2 as FVKESK. CDR3 residues: CASSQSRVGETQYF. CDR3 nucleotides: TGTGCCAGCAGCCAAAGCAGGGTGGGTGAGACCCAGTACTTC.